Following are 29 T cell receptor beta chains from one sample sequenced in a study of blood T cell repertoires in COVID-19. Clones were read by immunoSEQ multiplex PCR, and TCRdb kept only the in-frame ones, dropping some. This sample has about 250,000 clones, with around 89% found just once. What was sequenced was peripheral blood. These receptor sequences come from a man aged 25-45 years with acute or convalescent COVID-19.

The chain joins TRBV2 to TRBJ2-1, with a weak D call TRBD2 (6 bases). V lost 4 bases to trimming and J lost 9 bases, with 10 bases between them. Germline lookup yields CDR1 SNHLY and CDR2 FYNNEI. The CDR3 runs to 12 residues. The CDR3 loop reads CASSALGSEQFF. In DNA form, the CDR3 reads TGTGCCAGCAGTGCCCTCGGGAGTGAGCAGTTCTTC.

This chain joins TRBV9 and TRBJ1-1; D is unresolved. Germline V gene lookup returns CDR1 SGDLS and CDR2 YYNGEE. V gave up 1 base and J gave up 1 base, with 8 bases separating them. This CDR3 is built from 14 residues. CDR3 loop: CASSVLDANTEAFF. CDR3 in DNA: TGTGCCAGCAGCGTACTAGATGCGAACACTGAAGCTTTCTTT.

CDR3 sequence: CASSIAGSAYNEQFF. CDR3 bases: TGTGCCAGTAGTATAGCGGGGTCCGCCTACAATGAGCAGTTCTTC. This sequence joins TRBV19 and TRBJ2-1; TRBD2 is a possible D gene (5 bases). Trimming stripped 1 base from V and 2 bases from J, with 9 bases between. Looked up from germline, CDR1 is LNHDA and CDR2 is SQIVND (reference sequence). This CDR3 contains 15 residues.

The rearrangement uses TRBV6-1 and TRBJ2-5, with 11 bases that match TRBD2. This CDR3 has 18 residues. V shed 0 bases and J 1 base; nucleotides not matched to a gene: 7. Germline V gene sequence: CDR1 MNHNS, CDR2 SASEGT. DNA of the CDR3: TGTGCCAGCAGTGAAGCACTAGCGGGGGTTTTAACCCAAGAGACCCAGTACTTC. Translated, it gives CASSEALAGVLTQETQYF.

The chain carries TRBV19 and TRBJ1-2; the D is unclear. The CDR3 has 13 amino acids. Germline CDR1 LNHDA, CDR2 SQIVND (reference sequence). Trimming cost V 4 bases and J 7 bases, with 13 bases left between them. The CDR3 nucleotides read TGTGCCAGTAGTAGAAACCAGTTGGTTGGCTACACCTTC. Translating gives CASSRNQLVGYTF. Variable domain in full (rest from reference TRBV19 and TRBJ1-2): DGGITQSPKYLFRKEGQNVTLSCEQNLNHDAMYWYRQDPGQGLRLIYYSQIVNDFQKGDIAEGYSVSREKKESFPLTVTSAQKNPTAFYLCASSRNQLVGYTFGSGTRLTVV.

The genes are TRBV18 and TRBJ1-5; 8 bases align to TRBD1. Germline CDR1 is KGHSH and CDR2 is LQKENI. This CDR3 region has 16 residues. Trimming cost V 1 base and J 5 bases; bases outside gene matches: 7. The CDR3: CASSPRRTGSDQPQHF. CDR3 nucleotides: TGTGCCAGCTCACCACGAAGGACAGGGAGCGATCAGCCCCAGCATTTT.

The chain has TRBV30 and TRBJ1-1; 8 bases map to TRBD1. The CDR3 is 14 amino acids. V gave up 6 bases and J gave up 1 base; unmatched junction bases: 7. Germline assignment: CDR1 GTSNPN and CDR2 SVGIG (reference sequence). Here the CDR3 DNA reads TGTGCCTGCGGCAGGGGGCTTTCGAACACTGAAGCTTTCTTT. This translates into CACGRGLSNTEAFF.

The rearrangement uses TRBV3-1 (or the pseudogene TRBV3-2) and TRBJ1-1, with TRBD1 as a possible D gene (5 bases). Germline CDR1 is LGHDT and CDR2 is YNNKEL (reference sequence). The germline V and J ends were trimmed by 7 bases and 4 bases, with 16 bases remaining between them. The CDR3 has 14 residues. The CDR3 loop is CASTRRGSGTEAFF. In nucleotides, the CDR3 is TGTGCCAGCACCAGACGGGGGAGCGGCACTGAAGCTTTCTTT.

The chain links TRBV11-2 to TRBJ2-7; D may be TRBD1 (6 bases). The V end was cut by 4 bases, the J end by 2 bases, with 18 bases between. The germline V gene encodes CDR1 SGHAT and CDR2 FQNNGV. The CDR3 loop spans 16 amino acids. The CDR3 here is CASSSRRDHRAYEQYF. As DNA, the CDR3 is TGTGCCAGCAGCTCCCGTCGGGACCACAGGGCCTACGAGCAGTACTTC. Variable domain in full (rest from reference TRBV11-2 and TRBJ2-7): EAGVAQSPRYKIIEKRQSVAFWCNPISGHATLYWYQQILGQGPKLLIQFQNNGVVDDSQLPKDRFSAERLKGVDSTLKIQPAKLEDSAVYLCASSSRRDHRAYEQYFGPGTRLTVT.

The chain is built from TRBV10-2 and TRBJ1-6, with a possible D match to TRBD1 (6 bases). Trimming cost V 7 bases and J 0 bases, with 13 bases left between them. CDR3 size: 16 residues. CDR1 WSHSY and CDR2 SAAADI come from the germline V gene. CDR3 sequence: CASKGTQSSYNSPLHF. CDR3 coding DNA: TGCGCCAGCAAAGGGACACAGAGCTCCTATAATTCACCCCTCCACTTT.

In nucleotides, the CDR3 is TGTGCCAGTACAGGGACACTTAACTATGGCTACACCTTC. Protein product: CASTGTLNYGYTF. The J gene is TRBJ1-2, the V gene TRBV6-5, with D possibly matching TRBD1 (6 bases). V was cut by 9 bases and J by 1 base, with 12 bases left in between. CDR1 is MNHEY and CDR2 is SVGAGI in the germline V gene. The CDR3 extends over 13 amino acids.

This clone was counted only a few times. The chain is built from TRBV6-5 and TRBJ1-2; possibly TRBD1 for D (5 bases). CDR1 and CDR2 (germline): MNHEY, SVGAGI. The CDR3 spans 12 residues. The V end lost 6 bases, the J end lost 8 bases, and 13 bases lay between the germline ends. CDR3 bases: TGTGCCAGCAGGGGGCCGGGAGGAGGCTACACCTTC. Amino acid sequence: CASRGPGGGYTF.

The chain combines TRBV20-1 with TRBJ1-2; 8 nucleotides match TRBD1. V shed 5 bases and J 8 bases; nucleotides not matched to a gene: 4. Germline V gene sequence: CDR1 DFQATT, CDR2 SNEGSKA (reference sequence). The CDR3 contains 11 residues. The CDR3 region is CSALRGLGYTF. CDR3 in DNA: TGCAGTGCTCTCAGGGGGCTAGGCTACACCTTC.

The chain combines TRBV12-3 or TRBV12-4 with TRBJ1-5; no clear D gene. The V gene lost 1 base and the J gene lost 7 bases, with 8 bases spanning the gap. CDR3 length: 13 residues. In DNA, the CDR3 is TGTGCCAGCAGTTTAGGATCGAGGCAGCCCCAGCATTTT. It is translated as CASSLGSRQPQHF.

V gene TRBV11-2 combines with J gene TRBJ2-1, with D possibly matching TRBD1 (6 bases). The V and J ends lost 3 bases and 5 bases respectively, with 14 bases between them. Germline assignment: CDR1 SGHAT and CDR2 FQNNGV. This CDR3 has 15 amino acids. The DNA of the CDR3 is TGTGCCAGCAGCTTTGATGGCAGGGGAAACAATGAGCAGTTCTTC. Residues: CASSFDGRGNNEQFF.

J is TRBJ2-7 and V is TRBV10-2, with TRBD2 matching over 7 bases. This CDR3 contains 15 residues. Trimming cost V 3 bases and J 7 bases; bases outside gene matches: 12. Germline loops: CDR1 WSHSY, CDR2 SAAADI. The CDR3 region is CASSESVAAGGEQYF. CDR3 DNA: TGCGCCAGCAGTGAATCGGTAGCTGCCGGGGGGGAGCAGTACTTC.

The chain couples TRBV5-1 to TRBJ2-3, with TRBD1 matching 9 bases. Losses at the gene ends were 4 bases for V and 6 bases for J; bases not matched to a gene: 6. Per the germline V gene, CDR1 is SGHRS and CDR2 is YFSETQ. This CDR3 region has 14 residues. The CDR3 here is CASSTGTGRDTQYF. CDR3 coding DNA: TGCGCCAGCAGCACCGGGACAGGGAGGGATACGCAGTATTTT.

This clone occurred a few times. J is TRBJ1-1 and V is TRBV27; TRBD1 might be the D (5 bases). The CDR3 sequence is 16 residues long. The V and J ends lost 7 bases and 0 bases respectively, with 18 bases between them. The germline V gene has CDR1 MNHEY and CDR2 SMNVEV (reference sequence). CDR3 DNA: TGTGCCAGCAAGCGGGGCAGATTAACCATGAACACTGAAGCTTTCTTT. Amino acid sequence: CASKRGRLTMNTEAFF.

The V gene is TRBV7-3, the J gene TRBJ2-3, with 12 positions matching TRBD2. Germline V gene sequence: CDR1 SGHTA, CDR2 FQGTGA. V dropped 5 bases and J dropped 6; count of bases not matched to a gene: 3. This CDR3 comprises 14 residues. The CDR3 sequence is CASSLAGGRDTQYF. The CDR3, as DNA: TGTGCCAGCAGCCTAGCGGGGGGGCGGGATACGCAGTATTTT.

The chain couples TRBV4-1 to TRBJ2-7; 8 bases map to TRBD1. In germline, CDR1 is MGHRA, CDR2 YSYEKL. The trim removed 6 bases at V and 2 bases at J, leaving 6 bases unmatched. The CDR3 runs 14 residues. The CDR3: CASRLGTGTYEQYF. As DNA, the CDR3 is TGCGCCAGCAGACTCGGGACAGGTACCTACGAGCAGTACTTC.

The DNA of the CDR3 is TGTGCCAGCAGTTTAAGGAGTGCGGGAGTCAGTAGGAACACCGGGGAGCTGTTTTTT. Amino acids: CASSLRSAGVSRNTGELFF. V usage is TRBV28 and J usage is TRBJ2-2; 7 bases agree with TRBD2. Germline CDR1 reads MDHEN; CDR2 reads SYDVKM. Unmatched junction bases numbered 13, after V lost 2 bases and J lost 1 base. This CDR3 has 19 residues.

V gene TRBV12-3 or TRBV12-4 combines with J gene TRBJ2-1; 7 nucleotides line up with TRBD1. Trimming at V came to 5 bases and at J to 12 bases, leaving 10 bases not matched to a gene. The CDR3 length is 13 residues. The chain's CDR3 is CASSPDWTGTQFF. In nucleotides, the CDR3 is TGTGCCAGCAGTCCCGACTGGACAGGAACGCAGTTCTTC.

This clone was detected once. The genes are TRBV11-2 and TRBJ2-7; 8 nucleotides line up with TRBD1. Germline CDR1 SGHAT, CDR2 FQNNGV. V lost 5 bases, J lost 4 bases, and 4 bases stayed unmatched. The CDR3 is made up of 13 amino acids. As DNA, the CDR3 is TGTGCCAGCAGCATACAGGGGGAATACGAGCAGTACTTC. Its translation is CASSIQGEYEQYF.

The rearrangement links TRBV5-8 to TRBJ2-1; the match to TRBD2 covers 10 bases. Germline V lookup: CDR1 SGHTS, CDR2 YDEGEE. V gave up 4 bases and J gave up 8 bases; unmatched junction bases: 9. The CDR3 length is 15 residues. CDR3 amino acids: CASSRPLAGVDEQFF. The CDR3 coding sequence is TGTGCCAGCAGCCGGCCCCTAGCGGGAGTCGATGAGCAGTTCTTC.

The chain combines TRBV5-1 with TRBJ2-7; a weak D match, TRBD1 (6 bases). Trimming cost V 8 bases and J 2 bases, with 14 bases left between them. Germline CDR1 is SGHRS and CDR2 is YFSETQ. This CDR3 is 13 amino acids long. The CDR3 DNA follows: TGCGCCAGTCAAACCAGGGGTACCTACGAGCAGTACTTC. It specifies CASQTRGTYEQYF.

The J gene is TRBJ2-7, the V gene TRBV19, with TRBD2 matching 8 bases. The CDR3 spans 14 residues. The V and J ends lost 3 bases and 3 bases, in that order; junction bases with no gene match: 4. Looked up from germline, CDR1 is LNHDA and CDR2 is SQIVND (reference sequence). The CDR3 DNA reads as TGTGCCAGTAGTATCGGGAGGGAGGTCTACGAGCAGTACTTC. Translated, it gives CASSIGREVYEQYF.

J is TRBJ1-3 and V is TRBV2; 8 bases align to TRBD1. The V and J ends lost 4 bases and 2 bases, in that order; junction bases with no gene match: 4. The CDR3 totals 15 residues. Germline CDR1 reads SNHLY; CDR2 reads FYNNEI. CDR3 protein: CASSGQGLPGNTIYF. CDR3 nucleotides: TGTGCCAGCAGTGGACAGGGGTTACCTGGAAACACCATATATTTT.

Details on this clone: The same CDR3 is also encoded by other DNA sequences in this sample. This chain uses TRBV5-1 with TRBJ1-2; D is perhaps TRBD1 (5 bases). The germline V and J ends were trimmed by 3 bases and 0 bases, with 9 bases remaining between them. The CDR3 sequence is 14 residues long. The germline CDR1 and CDR2 sequences are SGHRS and YFSETQ. The CDR3 region is CASSSQGANYGYTF. As DNA, the CDR3 is TGCGCCAGCAGCTCTCAGGGTGCTAACTATGGCTACACCTTC.

The rearrangement uses TRBV6-1 and TRBJ2-7; 9 bases are shared with TRBD2. Per the germline V gene, CDR1 is MNHNS and CDR2 is SASEGT. The CDR3 has 17 amino acids. The J segment lost 4 bases and the V segment lost 1 base, leaving 11 bases of the junction unmatched. The CDR3: CASSEVGLAGVAYEQYF. For the CDR3, the DNA is TGTGCCAGCAGTGAAGTGGGGTTAGCGGGAGTTGCGTACGAGCAGTACTTC.